This T cell receptor beta chain is drawn from a study of T cell repertoires in cytomegalovirus infection. CDR3 length: 13 amino acids. The V and J ends lost 5 bases and 5 bases, in that order; junction bases with no gene match: 2. TCRdb itself ran the reads through MiXCR, one entry per CDR3 protein. The sample contains about 530,000 distinct CDR3 sequences, 26% of which appear only once. This clonotype showed up just a few times. What it binds is unknown. Study results and limitations: HLA-C-restricted CMV clonotypes gave the most frequent clonotype in two of eight donors.

J is TRBJ2-2 and V is TRBV12-3 or TRBV12-4; 7 bases agree with TRBD1. This TCR came from a human donor in good health (CMV status not recorded). Some clones in this sample may be carry-over from other donors' samples. Sequenced: PBMCs. The CDR3 DNA sequence: TGTGCCAGCAGTATACAGGGGACCGGGGAGCTGTTTTTT. As protein: CASSIQGTGELFF.